This T cell receptor beta chain was documented in a study of response to subunit inactivated influenza vaccine. This CDR3 has 14 residues. Germline trimming cut 3 bases from V and 10 bases from J; bases unmatched to any gene: 5. TCRdb re-analysed the RT-PCR reads in MiXCR, keeping a single row per CDR3 protein. The profile covers 400,000 to 650,000 distinct CDR3 sequences, with around 7.7% appearing a single time and roughly 14% taken by the ten largest. There are many counts of this clonotype. The gene calls are TRBV12-3 or TRBV12-4 and TRBJ1-6; 8 bases are shared with TRBD1. The TCR sequence derives from a man aged 50-75 years who received an inactivated influenza vaccine. The specimen comprised PBMCs from blood, sampled less than 30 months after vaccination. CDR3 nucleotide sequence: TGTGCCAGCAGTTTCGGGACAGGCTGGTCACCCCTCCACTTT. This sequence encodes CASSFGTGWSPLHF.